This T cell receptor beta chain was observed in a study of cytomegalovirus exposure and HLA in healthy donors. Overall study results and limits: According to the study, roughly 160 TCR beta chains were cytomegalovirus-associated.

The CDR3 is 13 residues long. CDR1 is GTSNPN and CDR2 is SVGIG in the germline V gene (reference sequence). A remark on this clone: Antigen unknown. The junction and the germline gene differ at one end; a read error may be behind it.

Primers: 60 Vbeta forward and 13 Jbeta reverse. Profiled with immunoSEQ multiplex PCR; TCRdb holds only in-frame clones, not every one. The sample lists about 77,000 clones; 70% to 80% were seen once. The material sequenced was PBMCs. The V gene is TRBV30, the J gene TRBJ2-2, with D tentatively TRBD2 (5 bases). The receptor was derived from a man aged 35 to 55 in good health and CMV-seronegative. CDR3 sequence (DNA): TGTGCCTGGGGGAGCTCCCCCGCCGGAGAGCTGTTTTTT. Its protein product is CAWGSSPAGELFF.